The 6 T cell receptor beta chains given below trace back to one sample, sequenced in a study of cytomegalovirus exposure and HLA in healthy donors. PCR amplification relied on 60 Vbeta primers (plus 13 Jbeta primers). Profiling relied on immunoSEQ multiplex PCR, and the TCRdb table lists in-frame clones only, not all of them. This table has some 150,000 clones, about four fifths appearing once. Sequenced material: PBMCs. These receptors were taken from a woman in her forties or fifties in good health and CMV-seronegative.

The chain combines TRBV10-3 with TRBJ1-5; tentatively, D is TRBD1 (5 bases). There are 12 residues in the CDR3. Germline CDR1 ENHRY, CDR2 SYGVKD. V gave up 8 bases and J gave up 3 bases, with 8 bases separating them. The CDR3 sequence is CAIGGNNQPQHF. The CDR3 DNA is TGTGCCATCGGGGGGAACAATCAGCCCCAGCATTTT.

The chain links TRBV19 to TRBJ2-7; weak D call: TRBD1 (6 bases). This CDR3 is built from 14 residues. Germline V CDR1 and CDR2: LNHDA, SQIVND (reference sequence). The ends were cut back, 4 bases at V and 5 bases at J, with 15 bases in the middle. This CDR3 reads CASSTGTPWDEQYF. Written as DNA, the CDR3 is TGTGCCAGTAGTACAGGGACACCCTGGGACGAGCAGTACTTC.

The V and J genes are TRBV7-3 and TRBJ1-2; D might be TRBD1 (6 bases). CDR3 length: 15 residues. V was cut by 5 bases and J by 3 bases, with 16 bases left in between. Germline loops: CDR1 SGHTA, CDR2 FQGTGA. The CDR3 sequence is CASSPVAGADYGYTF. CDR3 nucleotides: TGTGCCAGCAGCCCCGTGGCGGGGGCGGACTATGGCTACACCTTC.

This clone was detected once. The rearrangement uses TRBV6-5 and TRBJ2-7; D gene ambiguous. The V and J ends lost 0 bases and 0 bases respectively, with 3 bases between them. In germline, CDR1 is MNHEY, CDR2 SVGAGI. The CDR3 sequence is 13 residues long. The CDR3 is CASSYSRSYEQYF. The CDR3 bases are TGTGCCAGCAGTTACTCGCGCTCCTACGAGCAGTACTTC.

The chain joins TRBV7-2 to TRBJ2-1; TRBD1 is a possible D gene (6 bases). Trimming removed 3 bases from V and 7 bases from J, with 22 bases in between. CDR1 and CDR2 (germline): SGHTA, FQGNSA. The length of the CDR3 is 17 residues. The CDR3 is CASSFRDIPPMRNEQFF. In DNA form, the CDR3 reads TGTGCCAGCAGCTTCCGGGACATCCCTCCGATGAGGAATGAGCAGTTCTTC.

The J gene is TRBJ2-3, the V gene TRBV19, with D possibly being TRBD2 (5 bases). The germline V and J ends were trimmed by 2 bases and 6 bases, with 9 bases remaining between them. Per germline, CDR1 LNHDA and CDR2 SQIVND (reference sequence). This CDR3 contains 13 residues. The CDR3 here is CASSIMREDTQYF. The CDR3 coding sequence is TGTGCCAGTAGTATAATGAGGGAGGATACGCAGTATTTT.